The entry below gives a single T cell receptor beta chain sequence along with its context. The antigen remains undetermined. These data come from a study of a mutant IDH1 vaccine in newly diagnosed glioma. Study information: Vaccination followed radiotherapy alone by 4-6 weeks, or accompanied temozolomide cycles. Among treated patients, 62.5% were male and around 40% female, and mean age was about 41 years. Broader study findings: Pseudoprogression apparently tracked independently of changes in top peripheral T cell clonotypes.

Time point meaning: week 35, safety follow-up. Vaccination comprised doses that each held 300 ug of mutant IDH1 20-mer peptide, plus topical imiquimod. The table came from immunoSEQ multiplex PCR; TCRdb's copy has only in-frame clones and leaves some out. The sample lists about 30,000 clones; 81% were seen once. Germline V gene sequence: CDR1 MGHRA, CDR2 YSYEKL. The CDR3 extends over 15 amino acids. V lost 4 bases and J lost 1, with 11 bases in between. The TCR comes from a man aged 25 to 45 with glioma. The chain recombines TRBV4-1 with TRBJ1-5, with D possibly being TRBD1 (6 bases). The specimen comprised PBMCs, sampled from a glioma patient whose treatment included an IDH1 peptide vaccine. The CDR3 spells CASSLRQGSNQPQHF. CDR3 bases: TGCGCCAGCAGCCTCCGGCAGGGGAGCAATCAGCCCCAGCATTTT.